A single sample is the source of the 2 T cell receptor beta chains below, sequenced in a study of cytomegalovirus exposure and HLA in healthy donors. PCR used 60 Vbeta primers and 13 Jbeta primers. The repertoire was sequenced with immunoSEQ multiplex PCR; TCRdb's copy has only in-frame clones and lacks some. The table lists 150,000 to 200,000 clones, approximately 84% of them singletons. Sequenced: PBMCs. The source of these receptors is a girl less than two years old in good health and CMV-seronegative.

The V call is TRBV7-8, the J call TRBJ1-3; 8 bases align to TRBD1. The CDR3 sequence is 17 residues long. Germline lookup yields CDR1 SGHVS and CDR2 FQNEAQ. V was pared by 2 bases and J by 0 bases, with 6 bases of the junction left unmatched. CDR3 region: CASSLRGDRSSGNTIYF. CDR3 DNA sequence: TGTGCCAGCAGCTTAAGGGGGGACAGGAGCTCTGGAAACACCATATATTTT.

The chain recombines TRBV27 with TRBJ2-7, with 7 bases aligning to TRBD1. Germline V gene sequence: CDR1 MNHEY, CDR2 SMNVEV (reference sequence). There are 14 residues in the CDR3. Trimming took 6 bases from V and 0 from J; bases not matched to a gene: 5. The CDR3 loop is CASRIRDSSYEQYF. CDR3 sequence (DNA): TGTGCCAGCAGAATCCGGGACAGCTCCTACGAGCAGTACTTC.